Each of the 14 T cell receptor beta chains below was sequenced from the same sample in a study of shared clonotypes between healthy human individuals. Assay used: immunoSEQ multiplex PCR; TCRdb lists only in-frame clones, some missing. The data contain hundreds of thousands of clones, 80% to 95% of them seen just once; the ten biggest clones take up less than 25%. Only CD45RO-negative cells positively selected for CCR7 counted as naive CD8 cells, so terminally differentiated effector memory CD45RA+ cells were excluded. Sample: naive CD8+ T cells sorted from blood. The receptors originated from a man aged 25-45 years in good health.

This chain links TRBV6-5 with TRBJ1-1, with D unresolved. CDR1 MNHEY and CDR2 SVGAGI come from the germline V gene. This CDR3 has 15 amino acids. The ends were cut back, 6 bases at V and 4 bases at J, with 18 bases in the middle. The CDR3 DNA follows: TGTGCCAGCAGCTCCCCCGACACGGTTGGCACTGAAGCTTTCTTT. Translated, it gives CASSSPDTVGTEAFF.

This clone was found once. The chain employs TRBV2 and TRBJ2-2; no firm D call. The CDR3 totals 14 residues. V was shortened by 3 bases and J by 3 bases, with 8 bases between the two germline ends. The germline gives CDR1 SNHLY, CDR2 FYNNEI. This chain's CDR3 is CASSEDPYTGELFF. CDR3 DNA: TGTGCCAGCAGTGAGGACCCATACACCGGGGAGCTGTTTTTT.

J is TRBJ1-2 and V is TRBV7-8, with D maybe TRBD1 (5 bases). Germline CDR1 SGHVS, CDR2 FQNEAQ. Deletions cut 3 bases from V and 8 bases from J, with 10 bases between. This CDR3 spans 12 amino acids. CDR3 sequence reads: CASSFSTGGYTF. DNA for the CDR3: TGTGCCAGCAGCTTTTCTACAGGCGGCTACACCTTC.

This chain joins TRBV27 and TRBJ2-3, with 9 positions matching TRBD2. CDR3 length: 17 amino acids. Looked up from germline, CDR1 is MNHEY and CDR2 is SMNVEV (reference sequence). V lost 4 bases and J lost 2; bases outside the gene matches: 10. CDR3 residues: CASSSPGLALLTDTQYF. The CDR3, as DNA: TGTGCCAGCAGTTCACCGGGACTAGCATTACTCACAGATACGCAGTATTTT.

The V gene is TRBV4-1, the J gene TRBJ2-3; the D gene is possibly TRBD1 (5 bases). The CDR3 has 14 amino acids. CDR1 and CDR2 from the germline V gene are MGHRA and YSYEKL. V gave up 0 bases and J gave up 4 bases, with 8 bases separating them. The CDR3 DNA follows: TGCGCCAGCAGCCAAGATCTAGGGGCAGATACGCAGTATTTT. It encodes CASSQDLGADTQYF.

The rearrangement uses TRBV2 and TRBJ2-2; D is ambiguous. The CDR3 has 13 residues. V dropped 7 bases and J dropped 0 bases, with 6 bases sitting between them. CDR1 is SNHLY and CDR2 is FYNNEI in the germline V gene. CDR3 DNA sequence: TGTGCCAGCAATGCCCCGAACACCGGGGAGCTGTTTTTT. This encodes CASNAPNTGELFF.

The chain uses TRBV27 and TRBJ2-5; 9 positions match TRBD1. After removal of 4 bases from V and 5 bases from J, the junction contained 11 bases not matched to a gene. The CDR3 totals 16 residues. Germline CDR1 MNHEY, CDR2 SMNVEV (reference sequence). CDR3 protein: CASSWGQGSGKETQYF. The CDR3, as DNA: TGTGCCAGCAGTTGGGGACAGGGCTCAGGCAAGGAGACCCAGTACTTC.

V usage is TRBV7-8 and J usage is TRBJ2-5; 14 positions agree with TRBD2. V gave up 5 bases and J gave up 3 bases; unmatched junction bases: 11. The CDR3 has 18 residues. The V gene's germline CDR1 is SGHVS and CDR2 FQNEAQ. CDR3 residues: CASSIRLAGGFEEETQYF. The CDR3 DNA sequence: TGTGCCAGCAGCATTCGACTAGCGGGAGGGTTTGAAGAAGAGACCCAGTACTTC.

V and J are TRBV2 and TRBJ2-1; D tentatively fits TRBD1 or TRBD2 (5 bases each). Germline CDR1 and CDR2: SNHLY and FYNNEI. The CDR3 covers 15 residues. Deletions cut 5 bases from V and 2 bases from J, with 13 bases between. The DNA of the CDR3 is TGTGCCAGCAGTTGGGGGTCTGAAACCTACAATGAGCAGTTCTTC. This sequence encodes CASSWGSETYNEQFF.

Concerning this clone: Germline is not matched at one junction end, which may reflect a read error. This chain uses TRBV7-9 with TRBJ2-1; D perhaps matches TRBD2 (6 bases). This CDR3 is built from 9 residues. CDR1 and CDR2 (germline): SEHNR, FQNEAQ (reference sequence). As DNA, the CDR3 is TGTGCCAGCGAGGAGGGCGGCCTCTTC. Translated, it gives CASEEGGLF.

The chain recombines TRBV13 with TRBJ2-3; D remains unclear. The CDR3 length is 18 residues. V was clipped by 2 bases and J by 0 bases, with 18 bases between them. Per germline, CDR1 PRHDT and CDR2 FYEKMQ (reference sequence). In nucleotides, the CDR3 is TGTGCCAGCAGCTTACGCCTGAGAACAGTTACTAGCACAGATACGCAGTATTTT. It specifies CASSLRLRTVTSTDTQYF. Full variable domain (remainder filled in from reference TRBV13 and TRBJ2-3): AAGVIQSPRHLIKEKRETATLKCYPIPRHDTVYWYQQGPGQDPQFLISFYEKMQSDKGSIPDRFSAQQFSDYHSELNMSSLELGDSALYFCASSLRLRTVTSTDTQYFGPGTRLTVL.

The chain has TRBV18 and TRBJ2-3, with TRBD2 as a possible D gene (5 bases). The CDR3 spans 17 residues. Trimming removed 4 bases from V and 6 bases from J, with 23 bases in between. CDR1 and CDR2 (germline): KGHSH, LQKENI. In nucleotides, the CDR3 is TGTGCCAGCTCACAACGTGAACGGGAACGGTCATACGATACGCAGTATTTT. Translating gives CASSQRERERSYDTQYF.

CDR3: CASITGVGGYTF. CDR3 DNA: TGTGCCAGCATCACAGGGGTTGGTGGCTACACCTTC. The chain recombines TRBV2 with TRBJ1-2; 7 nucleotides match TRBD1. Germline CDR1 and CDR2: SNHLY and FYNNEI. Unmatched junction bases numbered 6, after V lost 7 bases and J lost 7 bases. The CDR3 runs 12 residues.

J is TRBJ2-7 and V is TRBV11-2; TRBD2 matches at 13 bases. The CDR3 has 16 residues. In germline, CDR1 is SGHAT, CDR2 FQNNGV. With 6 bases clipped from V and 2 bases from J, the junction kept 7 bases outside the gene matches. The CDR3 sequence: CASSSATSGRAYEQYF. In nucleotides, the CDR3 is TGTGCCAGCAGTTCTGCCACTAGCGGGAGGGCCTACGAGCAGTACTTC.